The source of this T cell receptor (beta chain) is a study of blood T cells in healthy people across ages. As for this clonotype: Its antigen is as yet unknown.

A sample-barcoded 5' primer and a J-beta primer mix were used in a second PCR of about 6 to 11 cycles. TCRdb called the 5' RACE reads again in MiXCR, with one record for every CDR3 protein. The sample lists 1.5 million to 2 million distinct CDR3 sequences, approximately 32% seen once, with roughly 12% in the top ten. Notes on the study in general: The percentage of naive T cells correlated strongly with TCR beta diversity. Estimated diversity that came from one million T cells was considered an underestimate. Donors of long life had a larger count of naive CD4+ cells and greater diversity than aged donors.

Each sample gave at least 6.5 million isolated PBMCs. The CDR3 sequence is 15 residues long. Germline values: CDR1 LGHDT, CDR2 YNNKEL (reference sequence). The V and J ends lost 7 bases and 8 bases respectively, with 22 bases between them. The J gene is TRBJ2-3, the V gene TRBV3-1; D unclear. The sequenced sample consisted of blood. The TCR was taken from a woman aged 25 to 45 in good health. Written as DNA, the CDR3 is TGTGCCAGCACCCCAGGCGAAGGGTCTCTCAGTACGCAGTATTTT. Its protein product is CASTPGEGSLSTQYF.